This TCR beta chain derives from a study of shared clonotypes between healthy human individuals. Clones were read by immunoSEQ multiplex PCR, and TCRdb kept only the in-frame ones, dropping some. The sample lists some 500,000 clones; approximately 77% were seen once. V lost 1 base and J 2 bases, leaving 7 bases between the germline ends. The CDR3 extends over 14 amino acids. Germline CDR1 and CDR2: LNHDA and SQIVND (reference sequence). This clone was picked up one time. Sequenced: PBMCs. The chain is built from TRBV19 and TRBJ2-3; D ambiguous. This TCR came from a woman between 35 and 50 years old in good health. Some clones in this sample may be carry-over from other donors' samples. The CDR3 here is CASSIGPDTDTQYF. In DNA, the CDR3 is TGTGCCAGTAGTATAGGTCCTGACACAGATACGCAGTATTTT.